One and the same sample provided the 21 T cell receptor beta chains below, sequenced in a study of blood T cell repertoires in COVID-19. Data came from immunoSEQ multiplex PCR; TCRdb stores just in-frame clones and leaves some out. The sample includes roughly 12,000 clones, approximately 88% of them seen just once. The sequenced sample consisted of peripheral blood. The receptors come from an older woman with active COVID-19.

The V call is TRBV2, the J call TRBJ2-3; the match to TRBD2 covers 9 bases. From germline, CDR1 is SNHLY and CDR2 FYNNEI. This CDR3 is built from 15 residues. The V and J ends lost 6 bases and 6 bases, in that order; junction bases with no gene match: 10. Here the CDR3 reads CASSLRGGGADTQYF. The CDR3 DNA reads TGTGCCAGCAGCCTCCGGGGCGGGGGGGCGGATACGCAGTATTTT.

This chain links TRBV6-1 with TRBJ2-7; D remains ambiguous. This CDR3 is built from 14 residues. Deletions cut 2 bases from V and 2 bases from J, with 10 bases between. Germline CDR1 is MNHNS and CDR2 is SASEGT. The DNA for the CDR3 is TGTGCCAGCAGTGAACTTGTGGGCCCCTACGAGCAGTACGTC. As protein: CASSELVGPYEQYV.

The CDR3 is CSVGDSWDSPLHF. The CDR3 region has the DNA TGCAGCGTTGGGGACAGCTGGGATTCACCCCTCCACTTT. The V gene is TRBV29-1, the J gene TRBJ1-6; TRBD1 agrees at 7 bases. The ends lost 4 bases at V and 8 bases at J; junction bases unmatched: 5. Germline CDR1 and CDR2: SQVTM and ANQGSEA. The CDR3 consists of 13 residues.

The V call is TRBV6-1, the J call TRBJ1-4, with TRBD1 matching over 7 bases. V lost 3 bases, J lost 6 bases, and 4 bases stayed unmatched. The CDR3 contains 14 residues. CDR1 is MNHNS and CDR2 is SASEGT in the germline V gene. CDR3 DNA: TGTGCCAGCAGTGAGACAGGGACATATGAAAAACTGTTTTTT. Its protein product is CASSETGTYEKLFF.

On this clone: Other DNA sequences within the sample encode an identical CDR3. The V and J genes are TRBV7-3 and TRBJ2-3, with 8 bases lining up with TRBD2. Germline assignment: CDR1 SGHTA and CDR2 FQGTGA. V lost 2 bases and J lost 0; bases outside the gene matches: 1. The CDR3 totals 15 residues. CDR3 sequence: CASSLAGGSTDTQYF. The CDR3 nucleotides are TGTGCCAGCAGCTTAGCGGGGGGAAGCACAGATACGCAGTATTTT.

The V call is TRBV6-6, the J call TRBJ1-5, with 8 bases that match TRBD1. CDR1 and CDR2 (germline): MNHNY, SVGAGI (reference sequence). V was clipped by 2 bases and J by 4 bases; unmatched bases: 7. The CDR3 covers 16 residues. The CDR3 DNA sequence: TGTGCCAGCAGTTACCCCTCCGGACAGGGAAATCAGCCCCAGCATTTT. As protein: CASSYPSGQGNQPQHF.

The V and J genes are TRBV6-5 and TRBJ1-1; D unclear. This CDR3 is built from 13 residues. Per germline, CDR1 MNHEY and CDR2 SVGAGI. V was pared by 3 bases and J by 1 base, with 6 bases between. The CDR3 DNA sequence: TGTGCCAGCAGTTATGGAGGGAACACTGAAGCTTTCTTT. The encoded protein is CASSYGGNTEAFF.

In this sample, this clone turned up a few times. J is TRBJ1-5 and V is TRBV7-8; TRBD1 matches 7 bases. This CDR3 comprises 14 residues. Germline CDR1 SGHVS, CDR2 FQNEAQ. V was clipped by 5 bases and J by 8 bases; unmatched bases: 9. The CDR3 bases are TGTGCCAGCAGCGCCGGGACAGTCCAAGAGCCCCAGCATTTT. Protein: CASSAGTVQEPQHF. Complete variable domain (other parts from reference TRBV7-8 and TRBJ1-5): GAGVSQSPRYKVAKRGQDVALRCDPISGHVSLFWYQQALGQGPEFLTYFQNEAQLDKSGLPSDRFFAERPEGSVSTLKIQRTQQEDSAVYLCASSAGTVQEPQHFGDGTRLSIL.

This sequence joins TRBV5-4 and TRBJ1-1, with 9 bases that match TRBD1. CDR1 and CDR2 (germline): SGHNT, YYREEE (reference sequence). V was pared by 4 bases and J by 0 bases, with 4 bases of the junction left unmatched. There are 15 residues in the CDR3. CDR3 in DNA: TGTGCCAGCAGCACATGGACAGGGGTGAACACTGAAGCTTTCTTT. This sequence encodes CASSTWTGVNTEAFF.

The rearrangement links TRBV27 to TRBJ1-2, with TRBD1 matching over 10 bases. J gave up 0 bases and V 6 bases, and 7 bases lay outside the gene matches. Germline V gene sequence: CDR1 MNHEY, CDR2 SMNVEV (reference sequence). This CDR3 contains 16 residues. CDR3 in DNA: TGTGCCAGCAGACGACAGGGGGCCTTTTCTAACTATGGCTACACCTTC. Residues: CASRRQGAFSNYGYTF.

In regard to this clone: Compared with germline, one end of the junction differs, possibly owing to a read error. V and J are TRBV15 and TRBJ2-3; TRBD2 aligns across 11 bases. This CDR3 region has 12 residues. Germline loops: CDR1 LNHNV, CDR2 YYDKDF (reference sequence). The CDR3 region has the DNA TGTGCCACCAGCAGCCCACTAGCGGGGGTCCTTTTT. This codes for CATSSPLAGVLF.

The DNA of the CDR3 is TGTGCCAGCTCCGCCGATGAGGGTAGCGAGCAGTACGTC. Protein sequence: CASSADEGSEQYV. V usage is TRBV12-3 or TRBV12-4 and J usage is TRBJ2-7; a possible D gene is TRBD2 (5 bases). This CDR3 is 13 amino acids long. Trimming stripped 8 bases from V and 6 bases from J, with 17 bases between.

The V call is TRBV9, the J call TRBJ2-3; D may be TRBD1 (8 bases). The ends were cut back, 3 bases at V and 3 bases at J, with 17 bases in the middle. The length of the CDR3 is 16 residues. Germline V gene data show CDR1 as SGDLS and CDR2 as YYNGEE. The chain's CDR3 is CASSAPTGEGTDTQYF. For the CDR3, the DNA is TGTGCCAGCAGCGCCCCGACAGGGGAGGGGACAGATACGCAGTATTTT.

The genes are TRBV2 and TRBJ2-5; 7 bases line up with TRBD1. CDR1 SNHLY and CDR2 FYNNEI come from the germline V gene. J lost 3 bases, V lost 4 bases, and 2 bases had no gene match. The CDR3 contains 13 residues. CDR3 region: CASSGDSEETQYF. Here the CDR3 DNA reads TGTGCCAGCAGTGGGGACAGTGAAGAGACCCAGTACTTC.

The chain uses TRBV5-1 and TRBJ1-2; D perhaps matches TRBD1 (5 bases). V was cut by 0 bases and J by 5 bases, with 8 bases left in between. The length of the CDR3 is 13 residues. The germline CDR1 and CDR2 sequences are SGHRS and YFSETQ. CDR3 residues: CASSLAGGYGYTF. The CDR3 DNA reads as TGCGCCAGCAGCTTGGCGGGGGGGTATGGCTACACCTTC.

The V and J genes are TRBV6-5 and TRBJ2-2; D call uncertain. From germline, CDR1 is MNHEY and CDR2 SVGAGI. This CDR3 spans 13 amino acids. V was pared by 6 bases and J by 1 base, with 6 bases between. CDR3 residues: CASSPGNTGELFF. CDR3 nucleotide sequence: TGTGCCAGCAGCCCAGGGAACACCGGGGAGCTGTTTTTT.

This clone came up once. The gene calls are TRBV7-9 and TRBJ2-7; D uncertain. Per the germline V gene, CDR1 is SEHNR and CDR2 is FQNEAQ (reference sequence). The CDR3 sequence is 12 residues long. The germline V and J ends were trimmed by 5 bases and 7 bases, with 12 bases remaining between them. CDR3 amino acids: CASSTNHIEQYF. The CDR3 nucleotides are TGTGCCAGCAGCACTAACCACATAGAGCAGTACTTC.

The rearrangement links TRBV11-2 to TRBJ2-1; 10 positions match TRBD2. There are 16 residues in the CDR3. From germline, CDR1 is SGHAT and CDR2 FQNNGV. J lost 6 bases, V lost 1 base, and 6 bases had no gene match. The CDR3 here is CASSLALAGDTNEQFF. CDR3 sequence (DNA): TGTGCCAGCAGCTTAGCCCTAGCGGGAGACACCAATGAGCAGTTCTTC.

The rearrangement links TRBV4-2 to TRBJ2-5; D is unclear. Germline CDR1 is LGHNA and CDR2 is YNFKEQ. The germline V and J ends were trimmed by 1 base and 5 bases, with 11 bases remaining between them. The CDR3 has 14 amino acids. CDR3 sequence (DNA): TGTGCCAGCAGCCAAGGACCCCTAGGTGAGACCCAGTACTTC. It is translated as CASSQGPLGETQYF.

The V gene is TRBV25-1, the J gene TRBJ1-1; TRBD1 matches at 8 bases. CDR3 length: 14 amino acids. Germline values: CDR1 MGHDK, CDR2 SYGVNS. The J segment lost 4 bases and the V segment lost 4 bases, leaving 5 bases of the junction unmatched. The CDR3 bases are TGTGCCAGCAGTGGACAGGGGACCCCCACTGAAGCTTTCTTT. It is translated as CASSGQGTPTEAFF.

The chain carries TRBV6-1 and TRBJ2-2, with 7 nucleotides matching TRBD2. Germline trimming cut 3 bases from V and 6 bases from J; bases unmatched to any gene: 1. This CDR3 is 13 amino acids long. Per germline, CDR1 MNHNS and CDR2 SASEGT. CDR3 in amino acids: CASSDREAGELFF. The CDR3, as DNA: TGTGCCAGCAGTGATCGGGAGGCCGGGGAGCTGTTTTTT.